The 11 T cell receptor beta chains listed next were all sequenced from one sample in a study of CXCR3-negative and CXCR3-positive naive CD8 T cells. Findings and caveats of the study: CXCR3-positive naive cells had more hydrophobic TRB CDR3s than CXCR3-negative naive cells.

What these receptors recognize is not known. The TRB cDNA libraries were prepared by 5' RACE with UMI labels. One entry per CDR3 protein, without DNA, is what TCRdb gives after re-calling the 5' RACE reads. The sample holds some 130,000 distinct CDR3 sequences. The sample was naive CXCR3+ CD8+ T cells from blood. Subset specified: CD45RO-CCR7+CD27+CD95- naive CD8+ T cells expressing CXCR3 (TNR3+). The receptors derive from a human donor in good health. Some clones in this sample may be carry-over from other donors' samples.

This chain uses TRBV6-2 or TRBV6-3 with TRBJ2-2; TCRdb's D call of TRBD1 is untestable without DNA. This CDR3 has 16 amino acids. The germline CDR1 and CDR2 sequences are MNHEY and SVGEGT. The CDR3 region is CASSYLLDSNTGELFF.

The V gene is TRBV5-1, the J gene TRBJ2-1; the TCRdb call, TRBD2, lacks DNA for checking. This CDR3 comprises 16 residues. The germline CDR1 and CDR2 sequences are SGHRS and YFSETQ. The CDR3 loop reads CASSLSQDSSYNEQFF.

The chain has TRBV4-2 and TRBJ2-7; as DNA is missing, the TRBD1 call by TCRdb cannot be tested. Germline CDR1 is LGHNA and CDR2 is YNFKEQ. This CDR3 region has 15 residues. Here the CDR3 reads CASSQGVGQSYEQYF.

The chain is built from TRBV19 and TRBJ1-1. The germline V gene encodes CDR1 LNHDA and CDR2 SQIVND (reference sequence). The CDR3 is made up of 12 amino acids. CDR3: CATSQGNTEAFF.

The rearrangement uses TRBV28 and TRBJ2-7; TCRdb outputs TRBD2, but without DNA this stays unchecked. The CDR3 has 15 amino acids. The germline V gene encodes CDR1 MDHEN and CDR2 SYDVKM. CDR3 region: CASRPGLISSYEQYF.

The rearrangement joins TRBV14 to TRBJ2-3; TCRdb gives TRBD1 as the D gene, but with no DNA this cannot be confirmed. CDR3 length: 17 residues. Germline CDR1 and CDR2: SGHDN and FVKESK. This chain's CDR3 is CASSLPGQMWGTDTQYF.

The V gene is TRBV19, the J gene TRBJ1-5; TCRdb proposes TRBD1, but this gene call is untestable without DNA. Looked up from germline, CDR1 is LNHDA and CDR2 is SQIVND (reference sequence). The CDR3 has 16 amino acids. CDR3 in amino acids: CASSMGGGTGTGPQHF.

The rearrangement links TRBV23-1 to TRBJ2-2; there is no DNA to check the TCRdb D call of TRBD1. TRBV23-1 is assigned to the ORF class and has an uncertain function. The CDR3 extends over 15 amino acids. The CDR3 spells CASSSGQGDTGELFF.

This rearrangement joins TRBV4-2 to TRBJ2-7; TCRdb lists TRBD1, though no DNA is available to test this call. CDR1 and CDR2 from the germline V gene are LGHNA and YNFKEQ. The CDR3 loop spans 15 amino acids. CDR3 sequence: CASSQGAGESYEQYF.

The gene calls are TRBV7-6 and TRBJ2-5; the TRBD1 assignment by TCRdb is unverifiable without DNA. This CDR3 contains 14 residues. Germline V gives CDR1 SGHVS, CDR2 FNYEAQ. The CDR3 loop is CASSPNTGEETQYF. Complete variable domain (other parts from reference TRBV7-6 and TRBJ2-5): GAGVSQSPRYKVTKRGQDVALRCDPISGHVSLYWYRQALGQGPEFLTYFNYEAQQDKSGLPNDRFSAERPEGSISTLTIQRTEQRDSAMYRCASSPNTGEETQYFGPGTRLLVL.

CDR3: CASSQEDFLKSSYNEQFF. This chain links TRBV14 with TRBJ2-1. Germline V CDR1 and CDR2: SGHDN, FVKESK. The CDR3 extends over 18 amino acids.